Sequencing of this T cell receptor beta chain was carried out in a study of blood T cell repertoires in COVID-19 (dated by TCRdb to between 2020 and 2021). Context from the whole study: The collaborator samples originated in the United States, Italy and Spain and spanned the acute and convalescent phases of COVID-19. The material from the prospective study consisted of cDNA or gDNA derived from T cells, B-cell-depleted T cells, or PBMCs. HLA class I and class II types, where available, came from metadata supplied by the sample provider rather than from assay-based typing. The samples were drawn from two sources: the first 160 participants of the ongoing ImmuneRACE study, and 950 to 1,500 subjects contributed by 6 global collaborators. The repertoires were made available in a free public database intended to serve as a resource for research on the immune response to SARS-CoV-2. Deeply sampled blood TCRbeta repertoires from subjects exposed to, actively infected with, or recovered from COVID-19 were included in the dataset. Nearly every sample came with metadata listing a de-identified subject ID, COVID-19 status, age in years and sex.

With regard to this clone: Its antigen target is currently unknown. One base away there is no much larger clone; base qualities are not given.

Each collaborating institution followed its own protocols to collect whole blood in K2EDTA tubes. For TCRbeta analysis, collaborators shipped samples as frozen whole blood, isolated PBMCs, or DNA extracted from either of those sample types. The immunoSEQ Assay, a bias-controlled multiplex PCR, was used to amplify TCRbeta CDR3 regions from genomic DNA. The authors' pipeline ran thus. Within the assay, amplification of reference gene primers was used to estimate how many nucleated cells each sample contained. Sequence reads were collapsed and filtered to measure the absolute abundance of every unique TCRbeta CDR3 rearrangement. For each sample, productive Simpson clonality was calculated as the square root of Simpson's diversity index across productive rearrangements. The immuneACCESS repertoire file appears here via TCRdb, limited to in-frame rearrangements. These files lack a portion of the clones; in checked studies, under half of the deficit traces to unresolved V genes, and the cause of the others is not known. D and trimming come from the DNA, and the V and J calls and clone size come from that table. In this sample the table shows 150,000 or so clones, 65% to 90% of which occur a single time. Roughly 8.2% of the sample rests with the top ten.

The investigation overall reported the following: The amount of clinical and demographic metadata varied by source and participant and was provided uncurated.

In the germline V gene (reference sequence), CDR1 corresponds to SGHNT and CDR2 to YYREEE. V and J are truncated by 10 bases and 5 bases respectively, leaving an intervening sequence of 15 bases. Reading from cysteine to phenylalanine, the CDR3 counts 12 amino acids. Only CDR3 DNA is held: 36 bases, read in frame from base 1. The clonotype comes from a man aged 55-75 years with acute or convalescent COVID-19. Source material: peripheral blood. The rearranged segments are TRBV5-4 and TRBJ2-5; a weak D assignment points to TRBD2 (7 bases agree). The DNA is TGTGCCGCTGGCGGGGGCGGGGAGACCCAGTACTTC. The encoded protein is CAAGGGGETQYF.